Given below is one TCR beta chain in context. The PCR made use of 60 Vbeta and 13 Jbeta primers. Original analysis: Later reanalysis found around 80 million unique TCR beta chains, 10 million to 14 million of them shared. Profiling relied on immunoSEQ multiplex PCR, and the TCRdb table lists in-frame clones only, not all of them. Clonal size and the V and J genes are those of that table, whereas D and trimming came from the DNA. The sample lists fewer than 250,000 clones; 82% were seen once. This entry belongs to a study of cytomegalovirus exposure and HLA in healthy donors. Across the whole study: Previous work identified roughly 120 million unique TCR beta sequences from about 200 million T cells.

CDR3 length: 12 residues. Looked up from germline, CDR1 is MDHEN and CDR2 is SYDVKM. V gave up 7 bases and J gave up 0 bases, with 7 bases separating them. The sequence came from a man between 35 and 55 years old in good health and CMV-seropositive. Material: PBMCs. The rearrangement uses TRBV28 and TRBJ2-7, with unresolved D. Here the CDR3 reads CASTRSSYEQYV. CDR3 nucleotide sequence: TGTGCCAGCACGAGGAGCTCCTACGAGCAGTACGTC.